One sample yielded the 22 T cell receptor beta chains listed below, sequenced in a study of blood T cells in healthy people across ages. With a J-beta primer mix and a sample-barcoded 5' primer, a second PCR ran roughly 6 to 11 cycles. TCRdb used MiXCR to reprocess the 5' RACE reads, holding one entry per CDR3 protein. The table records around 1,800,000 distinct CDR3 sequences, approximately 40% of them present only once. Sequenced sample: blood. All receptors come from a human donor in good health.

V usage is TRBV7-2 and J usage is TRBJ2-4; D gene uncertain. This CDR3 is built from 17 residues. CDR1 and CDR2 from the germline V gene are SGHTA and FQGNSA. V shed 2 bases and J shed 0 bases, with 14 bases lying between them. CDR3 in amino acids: CASSLRHGILAKNIQYF. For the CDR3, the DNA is TGTGCCAGCAGCTTACGGCATGGCATACTAGCCAAAAACATTCAGTACTTC.

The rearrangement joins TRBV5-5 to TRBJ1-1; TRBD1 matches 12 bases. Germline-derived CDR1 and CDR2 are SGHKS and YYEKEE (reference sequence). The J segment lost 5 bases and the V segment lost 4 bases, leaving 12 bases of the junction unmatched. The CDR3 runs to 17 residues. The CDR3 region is CASSTRDRGRRYTEAFF. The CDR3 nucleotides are TGTGCCAGCAGCACCAGGGACAGGGGGCGAAGATATACTGAAGCTTTCTTT.

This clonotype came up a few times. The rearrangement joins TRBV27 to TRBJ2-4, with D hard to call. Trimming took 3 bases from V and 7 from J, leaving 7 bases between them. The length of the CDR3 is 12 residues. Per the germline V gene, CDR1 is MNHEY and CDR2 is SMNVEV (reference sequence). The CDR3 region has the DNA TGTGCCAGCAGTTTTGGTCTGAACATTCAGTACTTC. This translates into CASSFGLNIQYF.

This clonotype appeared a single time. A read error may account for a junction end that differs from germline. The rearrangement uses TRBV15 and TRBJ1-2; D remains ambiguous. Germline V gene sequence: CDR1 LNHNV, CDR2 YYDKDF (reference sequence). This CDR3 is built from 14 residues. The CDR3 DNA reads TGTGCCACCAACAGAGATACGACGCTCTATGGCTACACCTTC. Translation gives CATNRDTTLYGYTF. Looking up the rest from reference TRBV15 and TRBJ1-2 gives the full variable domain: DAMVIQNPRYQVTQFGKPVTLSCSQTLNHNVMYWYQQKSSQAPKLLFHYYDKDFNNEADTPDNFQSRRPNTSFCFLDIRSPGLGDTAMYLCATNRDTTLYGYTFGSGTRLTVV.

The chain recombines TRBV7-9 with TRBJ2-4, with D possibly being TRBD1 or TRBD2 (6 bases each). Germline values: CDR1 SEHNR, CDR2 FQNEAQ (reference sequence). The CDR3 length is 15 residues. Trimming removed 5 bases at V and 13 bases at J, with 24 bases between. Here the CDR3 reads CASSPDRGRNNEQYF. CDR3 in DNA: TGTGCCAGCAGCCCGGACCGGGGGCGAAACAATGAGCAGTACTTC.

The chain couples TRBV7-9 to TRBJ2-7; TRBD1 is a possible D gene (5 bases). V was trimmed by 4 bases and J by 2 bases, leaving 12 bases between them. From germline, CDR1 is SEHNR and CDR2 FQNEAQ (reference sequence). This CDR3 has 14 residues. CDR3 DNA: TGTGCCAGCAGCTCCCCAGGGATGACCTACGAGCAGTACTTC. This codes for CASSSPGMTYEQYF. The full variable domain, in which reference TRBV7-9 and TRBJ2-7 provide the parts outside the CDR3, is DTGVSQNPRHKITKRGQNVTFRCDPISEHNRLYWYRQTLGQGPEFLTYFQNEAQLEKSRLLSDRFSAERPKGSFSTLEIQRTEQGDSAMYLCASSSPGMTYEQYFGPGTRLTVT.

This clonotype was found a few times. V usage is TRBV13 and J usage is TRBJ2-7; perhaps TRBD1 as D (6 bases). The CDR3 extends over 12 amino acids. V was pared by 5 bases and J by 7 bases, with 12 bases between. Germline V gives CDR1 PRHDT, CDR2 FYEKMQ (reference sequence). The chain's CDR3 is CASSVIRGEQYF. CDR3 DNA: TGTGCCAGCAGCGTAATAAGGGGGGAGCAGTACTTC.

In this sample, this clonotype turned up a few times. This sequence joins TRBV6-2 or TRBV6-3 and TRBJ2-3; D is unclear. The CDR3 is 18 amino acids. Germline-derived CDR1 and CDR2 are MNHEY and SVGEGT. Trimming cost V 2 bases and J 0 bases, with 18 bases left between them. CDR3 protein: CASSYPISGESSTDTQYF. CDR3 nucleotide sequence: TGTGCCAGCAGTTACCCCATCTCGGGCGAATCTAGCACAGATACGCAGTATTTT.

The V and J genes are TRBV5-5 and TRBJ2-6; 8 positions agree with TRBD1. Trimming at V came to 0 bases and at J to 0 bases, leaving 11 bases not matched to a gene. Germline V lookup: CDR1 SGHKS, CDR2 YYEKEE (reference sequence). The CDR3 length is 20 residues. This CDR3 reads CASSLEAGGEYLSGANVLTF. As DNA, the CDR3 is TGTGCCAGCAGCTTGGAGGCAGGGGGCGAGTACCTCTCTGGGGCCAACGTCCTGACTTTC.

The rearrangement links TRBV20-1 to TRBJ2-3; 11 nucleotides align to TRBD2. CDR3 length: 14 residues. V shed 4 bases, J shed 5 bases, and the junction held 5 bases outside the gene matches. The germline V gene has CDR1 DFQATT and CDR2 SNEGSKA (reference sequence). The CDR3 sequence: CSANLAGGGDTQYF. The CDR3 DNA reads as TGCAGTGCTAATCTAGCGGGGGGAGGAGATACGCAGTATTTT.

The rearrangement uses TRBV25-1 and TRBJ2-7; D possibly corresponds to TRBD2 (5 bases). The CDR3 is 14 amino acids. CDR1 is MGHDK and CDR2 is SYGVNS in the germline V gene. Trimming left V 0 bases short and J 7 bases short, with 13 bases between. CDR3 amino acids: CASSEYKVTGEQYF. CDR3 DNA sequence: TGTGCCAGCAGTGAATATAAAGTGACGGGGGAGCAGTACTTC.

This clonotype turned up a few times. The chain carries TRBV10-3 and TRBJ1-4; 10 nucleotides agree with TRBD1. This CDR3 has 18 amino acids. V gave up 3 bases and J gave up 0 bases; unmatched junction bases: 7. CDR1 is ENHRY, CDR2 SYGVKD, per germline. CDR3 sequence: CAISEDRGPVATNEKLFF. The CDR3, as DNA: TGTGCCATCAGTGAAGACAGGGGGCCCGTTGCAACTAATGAAAAACTGTTTTTT.

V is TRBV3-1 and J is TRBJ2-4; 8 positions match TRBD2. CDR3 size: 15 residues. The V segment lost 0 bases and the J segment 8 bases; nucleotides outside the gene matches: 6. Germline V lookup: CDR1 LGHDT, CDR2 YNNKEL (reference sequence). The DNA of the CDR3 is TGTGCCAGCAGCCAAGATCTCAGCGGGGGAGACATTCAGTACTTC. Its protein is CASSQDLSGGDIQYF.

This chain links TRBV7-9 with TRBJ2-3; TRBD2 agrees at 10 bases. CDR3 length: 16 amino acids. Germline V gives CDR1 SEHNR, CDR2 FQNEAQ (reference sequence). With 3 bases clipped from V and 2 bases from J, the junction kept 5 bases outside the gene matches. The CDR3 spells CASSFKLAGLTDTQYF. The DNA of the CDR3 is TGTGCCAGCAGCTTCAAACTAGCGGGGCTCACAGATACGCAGTATTTT.

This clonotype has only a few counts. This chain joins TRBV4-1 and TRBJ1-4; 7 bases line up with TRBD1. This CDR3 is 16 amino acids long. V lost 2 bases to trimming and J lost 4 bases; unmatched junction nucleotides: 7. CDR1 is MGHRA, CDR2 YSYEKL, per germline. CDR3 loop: CASSQPYRGYNEKLFF. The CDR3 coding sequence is TGCGCCAGCAGCCAACCGTACAGGGGTTATAATGAAAAACTGTTTTTT.

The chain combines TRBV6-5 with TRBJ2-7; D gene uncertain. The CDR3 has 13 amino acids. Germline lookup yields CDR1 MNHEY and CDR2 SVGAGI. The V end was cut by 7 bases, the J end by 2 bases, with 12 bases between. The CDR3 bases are TGTGCCAGCAAAACGACTGGGACCTACGAGCAGTACTTC. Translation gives CASKTTGTYEQYF.

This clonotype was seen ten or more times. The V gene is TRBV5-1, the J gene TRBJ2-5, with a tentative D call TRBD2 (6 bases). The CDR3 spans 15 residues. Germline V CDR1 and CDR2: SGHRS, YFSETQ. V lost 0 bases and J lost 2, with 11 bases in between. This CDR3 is CASSLAGGGQETQYF. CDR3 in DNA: TGCGCCAGCAGCTTGGCCGGTGGGGGGCAAGAGACCCAGTACTTC.

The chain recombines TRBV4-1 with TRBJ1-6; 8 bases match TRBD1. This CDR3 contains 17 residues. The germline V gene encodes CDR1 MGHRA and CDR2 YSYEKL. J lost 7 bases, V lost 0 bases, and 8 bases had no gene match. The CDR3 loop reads CASSQEVQGARNSPLHF. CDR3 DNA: TGCGCCAGCAGCCAAGAAGTCCAGGGGGCAAGGAATTCACCCCTCCACTTT.

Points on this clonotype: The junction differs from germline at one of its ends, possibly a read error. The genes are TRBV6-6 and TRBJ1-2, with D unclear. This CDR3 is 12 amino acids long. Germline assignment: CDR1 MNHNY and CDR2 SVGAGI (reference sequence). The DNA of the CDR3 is TGTGCCAGTAGTTACGAAGTGGATGGCTACACCTTC. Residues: CASSYEVDGYTF.

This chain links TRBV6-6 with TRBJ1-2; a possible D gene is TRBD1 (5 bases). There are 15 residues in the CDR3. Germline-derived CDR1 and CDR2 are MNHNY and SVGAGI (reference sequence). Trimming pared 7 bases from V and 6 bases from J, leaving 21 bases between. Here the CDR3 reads CASTRGLAVADGYTF. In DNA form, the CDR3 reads TGTGCCAGCACTAGGGGACTAGCGGTTGCAGATGGCTACACCTTC.

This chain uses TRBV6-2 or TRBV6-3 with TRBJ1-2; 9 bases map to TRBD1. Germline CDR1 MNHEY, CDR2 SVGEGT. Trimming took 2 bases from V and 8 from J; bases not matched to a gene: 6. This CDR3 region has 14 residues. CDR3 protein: CASSYRDRDRGYTF. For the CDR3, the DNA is TGTGCCAGCAGTTACCGGGACAGGGATCGCGGCTACACCTTC.

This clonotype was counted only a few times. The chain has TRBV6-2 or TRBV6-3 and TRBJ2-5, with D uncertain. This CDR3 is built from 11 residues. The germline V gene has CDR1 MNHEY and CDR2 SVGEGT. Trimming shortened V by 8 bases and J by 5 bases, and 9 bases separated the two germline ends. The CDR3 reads CASGEGETQYF. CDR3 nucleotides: TGTGCCAGCGGTGAAGGGGAGACCCAGTACTTC.